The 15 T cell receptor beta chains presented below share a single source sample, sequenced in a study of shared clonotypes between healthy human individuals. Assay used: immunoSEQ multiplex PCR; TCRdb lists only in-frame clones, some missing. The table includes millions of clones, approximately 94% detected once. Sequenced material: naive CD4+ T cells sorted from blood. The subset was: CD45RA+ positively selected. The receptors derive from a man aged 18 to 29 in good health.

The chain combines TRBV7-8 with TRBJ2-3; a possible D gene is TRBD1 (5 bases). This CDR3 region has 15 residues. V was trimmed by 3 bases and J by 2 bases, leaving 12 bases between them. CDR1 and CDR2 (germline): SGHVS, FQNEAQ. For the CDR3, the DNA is TGTGCCAGCAGCTTGGCAGACAGAACCACAGATACGCAGTATTTT. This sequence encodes CASSLADRTTDTQYF.

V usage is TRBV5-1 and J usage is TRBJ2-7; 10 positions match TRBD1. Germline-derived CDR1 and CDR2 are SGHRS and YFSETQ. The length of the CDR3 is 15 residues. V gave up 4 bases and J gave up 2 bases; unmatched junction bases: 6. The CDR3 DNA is TGCGCCAGCAGCCCCCCGGGACAGGGGACCTACGAGCAGTACTTC. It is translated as CASSPPGQGTYEQYF.

CDR3 coding DNA: TGTGCCAGCAGTTACGGGACAGGGACTAGGACTTCACCCCTCCACTTT. As protein: CASSYGTGTRTSPLHF. The rearrangement joins TRBV6-5 to TRBJ1-6; 9 nucleotides match TRBD1. J lost 9 bases, V lost 2 bases, and 8 bases had no gene match. Germline-derived CDR1 and CDR2 are MNHEY and SVGAGI. CDR3 length: 16 amino acids.

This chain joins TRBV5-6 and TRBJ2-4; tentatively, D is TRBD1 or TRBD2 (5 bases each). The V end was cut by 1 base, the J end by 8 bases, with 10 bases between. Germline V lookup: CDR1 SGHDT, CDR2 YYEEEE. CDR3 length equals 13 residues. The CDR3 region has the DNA TGTGCCAGCAGCTTGCGTCAGGGAGACATTCAGTACTTC. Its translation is CASSLRQGDIQYF. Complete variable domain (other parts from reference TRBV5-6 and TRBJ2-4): DAGVTQSPTHLIKTRGQQVTLRCSPKSGHDTVSWYQQALGQGPQFIFQYYEEEERQRGNFPDRFSGHQFPNYSSELNVNALLLGDSALYLCASSLRQGDIQYFGAGTRLSVL.

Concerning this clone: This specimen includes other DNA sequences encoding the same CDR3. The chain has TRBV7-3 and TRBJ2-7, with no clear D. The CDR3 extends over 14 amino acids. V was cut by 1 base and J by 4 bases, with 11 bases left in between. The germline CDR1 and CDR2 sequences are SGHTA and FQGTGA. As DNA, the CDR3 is TGTGCCAGCAGCTTAATGCCGGGTAGTTACGAGCAGTACTTC. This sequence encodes CASSLMPGSYEQYF.

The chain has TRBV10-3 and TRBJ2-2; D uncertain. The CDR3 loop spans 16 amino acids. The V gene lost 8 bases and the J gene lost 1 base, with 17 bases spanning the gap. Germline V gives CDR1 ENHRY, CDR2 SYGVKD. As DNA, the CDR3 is TGTGCCATCGGGTCAGAGTTAGACATGAACACCGGGGAGCTGTTTTTT. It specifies CAIGSELDMNTGELFF.

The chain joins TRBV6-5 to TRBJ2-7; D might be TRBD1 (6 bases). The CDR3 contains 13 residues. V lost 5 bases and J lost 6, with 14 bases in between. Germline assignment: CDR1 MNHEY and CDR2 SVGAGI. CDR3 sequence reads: CASSNPQGPEQYF. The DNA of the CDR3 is TGTGCCAGCAGTAACCCACAGGGTCCCGAGCAGTACTTC.

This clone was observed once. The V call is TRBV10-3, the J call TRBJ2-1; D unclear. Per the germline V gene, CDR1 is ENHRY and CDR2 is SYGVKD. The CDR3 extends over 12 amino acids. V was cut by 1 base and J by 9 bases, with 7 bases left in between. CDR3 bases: TGTGCCATCAGTGAGTTGAGAGGTGAGCAGTTCTTC. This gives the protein CAISELRGEQFF.

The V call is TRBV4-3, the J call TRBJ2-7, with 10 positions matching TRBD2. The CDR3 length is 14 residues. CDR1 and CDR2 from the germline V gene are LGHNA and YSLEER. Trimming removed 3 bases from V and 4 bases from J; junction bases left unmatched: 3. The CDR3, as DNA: TGCGCCAGCAGCCAGGGACTAGCGAAGTACGAGCAGTACTTC. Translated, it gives CASSQGLAKYEQYF.

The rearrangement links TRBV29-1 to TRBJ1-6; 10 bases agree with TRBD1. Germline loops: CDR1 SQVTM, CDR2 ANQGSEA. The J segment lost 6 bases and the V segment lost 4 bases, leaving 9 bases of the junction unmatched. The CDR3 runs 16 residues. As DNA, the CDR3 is TGCAGCGTTGCTACTTCCGGGACAGGGGCTAATTCACCCCTCCACTTT. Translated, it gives CSVATSGTGANSPLHF.

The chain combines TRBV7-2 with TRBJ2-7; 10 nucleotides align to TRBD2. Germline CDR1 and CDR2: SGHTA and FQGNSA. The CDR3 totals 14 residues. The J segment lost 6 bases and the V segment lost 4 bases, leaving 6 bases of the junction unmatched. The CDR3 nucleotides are TGTGCCAGCAGCTCCCTAGCGGGAGCGGGCGAGCAGTACTTC. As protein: CASSSLAGAGEQYF.

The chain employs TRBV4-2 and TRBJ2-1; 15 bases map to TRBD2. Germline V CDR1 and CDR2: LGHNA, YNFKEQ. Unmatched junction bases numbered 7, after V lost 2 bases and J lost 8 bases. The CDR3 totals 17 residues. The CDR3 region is CASSQPGTSGRNHEQFF. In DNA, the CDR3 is TGTGCCAGCAGCCAACCCGGGACTAGCGGGAGGAACCATGAGCAGTTCTTC.

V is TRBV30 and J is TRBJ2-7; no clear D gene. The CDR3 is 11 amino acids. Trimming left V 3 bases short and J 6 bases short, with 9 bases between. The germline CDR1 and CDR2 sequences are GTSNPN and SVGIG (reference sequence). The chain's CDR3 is CAWSAQTEQYF. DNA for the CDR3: TGTGCCTGGAGCGCCCAGACCGAGCAGTACTTC.

The CDR3 protein is CASSSERDTIYF. Written as DNA, the CDR3 is TGTGCCAGCAGCTCGGAAAGAGACACCATATATTTT. The V gene is TRBV7-9, the J gene TRBJ1-3; D gene unclear. Trimming removed 4 bases from V and 8 bases from J, with 9 bases in between. CDR1 and CDR2 from the germline V gene are SEHNR and FQNEAQ (reference sequence). This CDR3 is 12 amino acids long.

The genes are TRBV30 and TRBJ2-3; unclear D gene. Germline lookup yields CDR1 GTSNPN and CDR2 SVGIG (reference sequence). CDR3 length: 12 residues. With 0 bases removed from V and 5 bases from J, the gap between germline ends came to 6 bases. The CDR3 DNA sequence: TGTGCCTGGAGTGTAGGAAAAGATACGCAGTATTTT. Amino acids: CAWSVGKDTQYF.